The clone carrying this TCR beta chain was seen more than once but under ten times. This entry comes from a study of T cells in Graves' hyperthyroidism and ophthalmopathy. Authors of the study amplified TCR beta CDR3 regions from RNA transcripts. The HTBI primer set served for first-round RT-PCR of the TCR CDR3. TCRdb called the multiplex PCR reads again in MiXCR, with one record for every CDR3 protein. This repertoire shows around 600,000 distinct CDR3 sequences, approximately 15% found once; its top ten account for roughly 3.4%. Germline CDR1 MNHEY, CDR2 SMNVEV (reference sequence). V shed 5 bases and J shed 0 bases, with 13 bases lying between them. CDR3 length equals 16 residues.

The sample comprised blood. This sequence originates from a woman aged 40 to 50 with Graves' ophthalmopathy. The chain joins TRBV27 to TRBJ2-2; D not certain. The CDR3 loop is CASSLLAPANTGELFF. DNA for the CDR3: TGTGCCAGCAGTCTCTTGGCACCCGCGAACACCGGGGAGCTGTTTTTT.